The clone carrying this T cell receptor beta chain was detected ten times or more. The target antigen is unknown. A clone one base away is much larger, so this may be a read error. The CDR3 loop spans 14 amino acids. Germline assignment: CDR1 DFQATT and CDR2 SNEGSKA (reference sequence). The data were obtained in a study of T cells in Graves' hyperthyroidism and ophthalmopathy. General study findings and limits: Ophthalmopathy was identified by the model a median about seven months ahead of onset.

With duration under 3 months, ophthalmopathy was active: Clinical Activity Score at least 3, NOSPECS at least 4. Exclusion criteria comprised uncontrolled infection, other autoimmune disease, pregnancy or lactation. Each diagnosis was grounded in clinical symptoms, serum thyroxine and TRAb, thyroid ultrasound, and orbital computed tomography. TCR beta CDR3 regions were amplified from RNA transcripts. Carried out on the TCR CDR3, a first-round RT-PCR used the HTBI primer set. Each CDR3 protein is one row after TCRdb ran MiXCR on the multiplex PCR reads. The sample records 50,000 to 60,000 distinct CDR3 sequences, roughly 50% being singletons.

Sequences were obtained from blood. This chain joins TRBV20-1 and TRBJ2-5; either TRBD1 or TRBD2 may fit D (6 bases each). This TCR derives from a woman between 45 and 65 years old with Graves' ophthalmopathy. The CDR3 DNA follows: TGCAGTGCTAGACCGGGGGCCAACCAAGAGGCCCAGTACTTC. Its translation: CSARPGANQEAQYF.